The next 25 T cell receptor beta chains were all read from a single sample in a study of vaccination and CD4 T cells after COVID-19. Treatment defined: roughly ten-day PBMC culture with coronavirus spike peptide pools or control peptides (ViraFEST assay). From the unexposed donor, CD4+ T cells were collected ahead of the COVID-19 pandemic (2011-2018). Their antigens remain unidentified. Once obtained from cultured CD4+ T cells, the DNA was sequenced using the Oncomine TCR Beta short-read assay. TCRdb reprocessed the PCR reads via MiXCR and lists one record per CDR3 protein. The sample holds roughly 7,400 distinct CDR3 sequences, about 53% seen once. The sequenced material came from CD4+ T cells from blood, cultured in vitro. The receptors originated from a human donor in good health.

The table lists this clonotype with a few counts. The chain couples TRBV6-1 to TRBJ1-6; D not resolved. V lost 6 bases, J lost 3 bases, and 9 bases lay in between. Germline V CDR1 and CDR2: MNHNS, SASEGT. This CDR3 contains 14 residues. The CDR3 spells CASRIGIYNSPLHF. In nucleotides, the CDR3 is TGTGCCAGCAGAATAGGGATCTATAATTCACCCCTCCACTTT.

The rearrangement uses TRBV12-3 or TRBV12-4 and TRBJ1-2; TRBD1 matches 7 bases. The V and J ends lost 6 bases and 4 bases, in that order; junction bases with no gene match: 14. The CDR3 length is 16 residues. CDR3 sequence (DNA): TGTGCCAGCAGCCTAGGGACAGCGAGTGAAATCTATGGCTACACCTTC. Its protein product is CASSLGTASEIYGYTF.

V gene TRBV7-2 combines with J gene TRBJ2-3; TRBD2 aligns across 8 bases. This CDR3 comprises 12 residues. The J segment lost 9 bases and the V segment lost 1 base, leaving 0 bases of the junction unmatched. Germline CDR1 reads SGHTA; CDR2 reads FQGNSA. The CDR3: CASSLERETQYF. The CDR3 nucleotides are TGTGCCAGCAGCTTAGAGCGGGAGACGCAGTATTTT.

This clonotype was seen just once. The gene calls are TRBV2 and TRBJ1-1; a weak D match, TRBD1 (5 bases). The CDR3 has 14 amino acids. Per germline, CDR1 SNHLY and CDR2 FYNNEI. V gave up 5 bases and J gave up 1 base, with 11 bases separating them. In nucleotides, the CDR3 is TGTGCCAGCAGTTTTCTCGGACAGAACACTGAAGCTTTCTTT. Translation: CASSFLGQNTEAFF.

This clonotype was seen once. The chain is built from TRBV19 and TRBJ2-3; D might be TRBD1 (6 bases). The germline V gene encodes CDR1 LNHDA and CDR2 SQIVND (reference sequence). V was clipped by 7 bases and J by 5 bases, with 16 bases between them. The CDR3 totals 14 residues. DNA for the CDR3: TGTGCCAGTAAGGTACAGGGCCCAGGAGATACGCAGTATTTT. Translating it yields CASKVQGPGDTQYF.

This rearrangement joins TRBV5-1 to TRBJ1-6; D is unresolved. V shed 4 bases and J shed 13 bases, with 18 bases lying between them. Germline CDR1 is SGHRS and CDR2 is YFSETQ. The CDR3 length is 14 residues. CDR3 bases: TGCGCCAGCAGCCTGGACGGCGGTATTTCCCCCCTCCACTTT. It codes for CASSLDGGISPLHF.

The chain combines TRBV20-1 with TRBJ2-2; 7 positions agree with TRBD1. The CDR3 sequence is 15 residues long. The trim removed 4 bases at V and 2 bases at J, leaving 7 bases unmatched. The germline CDR1 and CDR2 sequences are DFQATT and SNEGSKA (reference sequence). CDR3 region: CSAIVGTANTGELFF. The CDR3 region has the DNA TGCAGTGCTATCGTAGGGACAGCAAACACCGGGGAGCTGTTTTTT.

This chain connects TRBV25-1 to TRBJ2-3, with a possible D match to TRBD2 (5 bases). The CDR3 contains 12 residues. CDR1 MGHDK and CDR2 SYGVNS come from the germline V gene. V dropped 7 bases and J dropped 5 bases, with 10 bases sitting between them. The CDR3 spells CASTRRGDTQYF. Written as DNA, the CDR3 is TGTGCCAGCACCCGACGGGGAGATACGCAGTATTTT.

This clonotype occurred a few times. The chain employs TRBV6-4 and TRBJ2-1, with TRBD1 as a possible D gene (5 bases). V dropped 5 bases and J dropped 0 bases, with 14 bases sitting between them. Germline CDR1 is MRHNA and CDR2 is SNTAGT. This CDR3 has 16 amino acids. CDR3 nucleotides: TGTGCCAGCAGTCCCCGGACAAGGAGCTCCTACAATGAGCAGTTCTTC. As protein: CASSPRTRSSYNEQFF.

V usage is TRBV7-2 and J usage is TRBJ2-1, with a possible D match to TRBD2 (6 bases). TRBJ2-7 explains the end of the DNA better; the J call may be wrong. There are 15 residues in the CDR3. In germline, CDR1 is SGHTA, CDR2 FQGNSA. CDR3 loop: CASSQTSLGTYEQYF. The CDR3 nucleotides are TGTGCCAGCAGCCAAACTAGCCTGGGAACCTACGAGCAGTACTTC.

V usage is TRBV11-3 and J usage is TRBJ2-2; perhaps TRBD1 as D (6 bases). V was clipped by 5 bases and J by 4 bases, with 11 bases between them. This CDR3 has 14 residues. Germline CDR1 reads SGHNT; CDR2 reads YENEEA. The CDR3 coding sequence is TGTGCCAGCAGCGTACAGGGACCCACCGGGGAGCTGTTTTTT. Protein product: CASSVQGPTGELFF.

V gene TRBV19 combines with J gene TRBJ2-2; 9 nucleotides agree with TRBD2. Losses at the gene ends were 5 bases for V and 7 bases for J; bases not matched to a gene: 8. In germline, CDR1 is LNHDA, CDR2 SQIVND (reference sequence). The CDR3 sequence is 15 residues long. The CDR3 is CASSSSGRRIGELFF. The CDR3 DNA sequence: TGTGCCAGTAGTTCCAGCGGGAGGAGAATCGGGGAGCTGTTTTTT.

The chain links TRBV20-1 to TRBJ1-2, with D maybe TRBD1 (5 bases). The V end was cut by 2 bases, the J end by 7 bases, with 20 bases between. Germline CDR1 reads DFQATT; CDR2 reads SNEGSKA (reference sequence). This CDR3 has 15 amino acids. CDR3 region: CSARLYGAAEGGYTF. The DNA of the CDR3 is TGCAGTGCTAGATTGTACGGGGCGGCGGAAGGTGGCTACACCTTC.

The rearrangement joins TRBV28 to TRBJ2-5; 7 bases match TRBD2. CDR1 MDHEN and CDR2 SYDVKM come from the germline V gene. Trimming cost V 3 bases and J 7 bases; bases outside gene matches: 8. The CDR3 is 14 residues long. This chain's CDR3 is CASSFLGGVGTQYF. CDR3 DNA sequence: TGTGCCAGCAGTTTTTTGGGGGGGGTCGGGACCCAGTACTTC. The complete variable domain, with remaining parts taken from reference TRBV28 and TRBJ2-5, reads DVKVTQSSRYLVKRTGEKVFLECVQDMDHENMFWYRQDPGLGLRLIYFSYDVKMKEKGDIPEGYSVSREKKERFSLILESASTNQTSMYLCASSFLGGVGTQYFGPGTRLLVL.

V gene TRBV20-1 combines with J gene TRBJ2-7, with 7 bases that match TRBD1. The junction had 2 bases not matched to a gene; V was cut back by 3 bases and J by 3 bases. There are 12 residues in the CDR3. From germline, CDR1 is DFQATT and CDR2 SNEGSKA (reference sequence). CDR3 DNA sequence: TGCAGTGCTAGGAGGGACAGCTACGAGCAGTACTTC. Its translation: CSARRDSYEQYF.

The chain uses TRBV21-1 and TRBJ1-5; the DNA was not used to check the table's D call, TRBD1. TRBV21-1 has pseudogene status. The CDR3 is 16 amino acids. Here the CDR3 DNA reads TGTGCCAGCAGCACCCCCCGCGACAGGGGCGCCCAGCCCCAGCATTTT. Translation: CASSTPRDRGAQPQHF.

The rearrangement joins TRBV7-2 to TRBJ1-6, with D maybe TRBD1 (5 bases). Between the trimmed V and J ends, which lost 2 bases and 8 bases, there was a span of 10 bases. Germline V gene lookup returns CDR1 SGHTA and CDR2 FQGNSA. This CDR3 region has 14 residues. The CDR3 DNA sequence: TGTGCCAGCAGCTTATCAGGGCTGGATTCACCCCTCCACTTT. Encoded protein: CASSLSGLDSPLHF.

This chain uses TRBV20-1 with TRBJ1-1, with a possible D match to TRBD1 (6 bases). This CDR3 contains 16 residues. Germline lookup yields CDR1 DFQATT and CDR2 SNEGSKA (reference sequence). Deletions cut 0 bases from V and 4 bases from J, with 18 bases between. In DNA, the CDR3 is TGCAGTGCTAGAGAACCTCGGGGGGGGCTTCGCACTGAAGCTTTCTTT. Translating it yields CSAREPRGGLRTEAFF.

The chain has TRBV6-1 and TRBJ2-6; D remains unclear. The germline gives CDR1 MNHNS, CDR2 SASEGT. The CDR3 is made up of 15 amino acids. Trimming pared 10 bases from V and 0 bases from J, leaving 13 bases between. In nucleotides, the CDR3 is TGTGCCAATGCCGACGTAAGCTCTGGGGCCAACGTCCTGACTTTC. Protein: CANADVSSGANVLTF.

This chain joins TRBV2 and TRBJ1-1; no clear D. The CDR3 spans 12 residues. Germline CDR1 is SNHLY and CDR2 is FYNNEI. Between the trimmed V and J ends, which lost 8 bases and 4 bases, there was a span of 11 bases. For the CDR3, the DNA is TGTGCCAGCGGCGAGATGGGCACTGAAGCTTTCTTT. Translating gives CASGEMGTEAFF.

The rearrangement joins TRBV6-2 or TRBV6-3 to TRBJ1-6; a possible D gene is TRBD1 (5 bases). CDR1 MNHEY and CDR2 SVGEGT come from the germline V gene. Trimming removed 6 bases from V and 0 bases from J, with 9 bases in between. The CDR3 has 15 amino acids. CDR3 sequence: CASSPGNSYNSPLHF. CDR3 bases: TGTGCCAGCAGCCCAGGGAACTCCTATAATTCACCCCTCCACTTT.

The rearrangement uses TRBV27 and TRBJ2-2, with 7 positions matching TRBD2. This CDR3 contains 15 residues. V shed 7 bases, J shed 4 bases, and the junction held 9 bases outside the gene matches. Germline CDR1 MNHEY, CDR2 SMNVEV (reference sequence). The CDR3 DNA reads as TGTGCCAGCAAAGGGGAGGGCGGTGGCACCGGGGAGCTGTTTTTT. This codes for CASKGEGGGTGELFF.

This clonotype was counted only a few times. V usage is TRBV7-8 and J usage is TRBJ1-1, with D unclear. Germline lookup yields CDR1 SGHVS and CDR2 FQNEAQ. The CDR3 is 15 amino acids. The V gene lost 5 bases and the J gene lost 0 bases, with 13 bases spanning the gap. CDR3 nucleotides: TGTGCCAGCAGCCCCCAGTTGAGGGTGAACACTGAAGCTTTCTTT. It translates to CASSPQLRVNTEAFF.

V and J are TRBV14 and TRBJ1-2; no reliable D call. Germline V CDR1 and CDR2: SGHDN, FVKESK. The CDR3 is made up of 17 amino acids. The V and J ends lost 0 bases and 6 bases respectively, with 20 bases between them. This CDR3 reads CASSQDEFKVGENGYTF. DNA for the CDR3: TGTGCCAGCAGCCAAGATGAGTTTAAAGTTGGGGAGAATGGCTACACCTTC.

This clonotype has only a few counts. V and J are TRBV27 and TRBJ1-6; 7 bases are shared with TRBD1. CDR3 length: 14 residues. V lost 5 bases to trimming and J lost 7 bases; unmatched junction nucleotides: 5. From germline, CDR1 is MNHEY and CDR2 SMNVEV (reference sequence). The CDR3 loop is CASSGRGPNSPLHF. The DNA for the CDR3 is TGTGCCAGCAGTGGAAGGGGGCCAAATTCACCCCTCCACTTT.